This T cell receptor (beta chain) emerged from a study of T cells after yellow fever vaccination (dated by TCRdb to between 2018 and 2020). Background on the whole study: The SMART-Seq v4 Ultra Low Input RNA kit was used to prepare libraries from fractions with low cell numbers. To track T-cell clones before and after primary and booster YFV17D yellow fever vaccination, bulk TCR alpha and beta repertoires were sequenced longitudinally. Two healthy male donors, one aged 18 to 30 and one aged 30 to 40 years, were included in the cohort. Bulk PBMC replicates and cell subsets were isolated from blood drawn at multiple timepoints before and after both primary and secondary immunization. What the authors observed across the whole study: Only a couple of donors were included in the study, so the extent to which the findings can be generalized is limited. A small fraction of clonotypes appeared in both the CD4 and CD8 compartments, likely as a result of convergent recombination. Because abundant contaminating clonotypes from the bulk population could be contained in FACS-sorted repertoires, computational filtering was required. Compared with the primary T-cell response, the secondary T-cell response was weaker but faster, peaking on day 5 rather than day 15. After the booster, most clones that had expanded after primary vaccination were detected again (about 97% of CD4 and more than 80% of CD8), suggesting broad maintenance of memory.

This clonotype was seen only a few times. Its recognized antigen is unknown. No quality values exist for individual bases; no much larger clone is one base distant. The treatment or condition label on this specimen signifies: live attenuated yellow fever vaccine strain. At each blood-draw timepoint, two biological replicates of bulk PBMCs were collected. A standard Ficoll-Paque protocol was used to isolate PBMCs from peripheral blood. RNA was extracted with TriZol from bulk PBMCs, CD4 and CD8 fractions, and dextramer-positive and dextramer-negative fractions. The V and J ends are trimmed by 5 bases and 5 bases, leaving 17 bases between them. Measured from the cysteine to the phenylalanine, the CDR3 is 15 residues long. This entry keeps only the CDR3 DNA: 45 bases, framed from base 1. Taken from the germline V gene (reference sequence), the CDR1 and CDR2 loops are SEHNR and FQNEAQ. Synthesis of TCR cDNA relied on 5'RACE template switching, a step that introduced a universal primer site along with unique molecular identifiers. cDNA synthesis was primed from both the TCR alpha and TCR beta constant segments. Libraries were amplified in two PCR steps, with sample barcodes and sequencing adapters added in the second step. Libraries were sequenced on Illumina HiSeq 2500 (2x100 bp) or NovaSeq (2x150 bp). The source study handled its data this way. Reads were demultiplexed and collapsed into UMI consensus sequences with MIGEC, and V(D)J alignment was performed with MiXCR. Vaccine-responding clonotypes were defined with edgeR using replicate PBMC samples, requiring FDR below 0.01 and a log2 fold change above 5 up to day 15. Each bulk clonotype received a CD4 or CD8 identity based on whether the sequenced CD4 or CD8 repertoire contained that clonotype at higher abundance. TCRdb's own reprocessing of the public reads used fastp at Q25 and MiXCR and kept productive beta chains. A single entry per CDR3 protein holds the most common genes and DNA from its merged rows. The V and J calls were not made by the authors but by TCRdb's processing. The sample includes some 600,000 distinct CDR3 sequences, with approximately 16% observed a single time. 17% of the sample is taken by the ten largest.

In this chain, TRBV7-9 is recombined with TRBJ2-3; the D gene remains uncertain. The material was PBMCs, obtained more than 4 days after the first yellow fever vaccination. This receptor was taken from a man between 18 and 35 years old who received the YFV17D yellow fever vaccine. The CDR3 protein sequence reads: CASSPPRTIQDTQYF. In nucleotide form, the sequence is TGTGCCAGCAGCCCACCCCGGACCATCCAAGATACGCAGTATTTT.